A single sample is the source of the 25 T cell receptor beta chains below, sequenced in a study of cytomegalovirus exposure and HLA in healthy donors. The PCR ran on 60 Vbeta and 13 Jbeta primers. Only in-frame clones appear in the TCRdb table, and some are missing; sequencing was by immunoSEQ multiplex PCR. The repertoire consists of around 210,000 clones, with approximately 80% occurring once and the leading ten covering less than 3%. The sample comprised PBMCs. These receptors all come from a woman under 40 in good health and CMV-seronegative.

The DNA for the CDR3 is TGTGCCAGCAGTAGCGGGGGAAACCCCACAGATACGCAGTATTTT. Translated: CASSSGGNPTDTQYF. The chain joins TRBV2 to TRBJ2-3; 8 bases map to TRBD2. CDR3 size: 15 residues. After removal of 5 bases from V and 2 bases from J, the junction contained 6 bases not matched to a gene. Germline values: CDR1 SNHLY, CDR2 FYNNEI.

This sequence joins TRBV6-4 and TRBJ1-1; 7 bases map to TRBD1. V shed 5 bases and J 1 base; nucleotides not matched to a gene: 4. The CDR3 length is 14 residues. The V gene's germline CDR1 is MRHNA and CDR2 SNTAGT. The CDR3 reads CASSQQGRNTEAFF. The CDR3 DNA reads as TGTGCCAGCAGTCAACAGGGGCGGAACACTGAAGCTTTCTTT.

The J gene is TRBJ2-3, the V gene TRBV7-9, with 9 nucleotides matching TRBD1. CDR1 SEHNR and CDR2 FQNEAQ come from the germline V gene (reference sequence). Trimming removed 2 bases from V and 4 bases from J; junction bases left unmatched: 7. This CDR3 contains 16 residues. The CDR3 nucleotides read TGTGCCAGCAGCTTAAGGGGACAGGGCATTTCAGATACGCAGTATTTT. Residues: CASSLRGQGISDTQYF. Full variable domain (rest looked up from reference TRBV7-9 and TRBJ2-3): DTGVSQNPRHKITKRGQNVTFRCDPISEHNRLYWYRQTLGQGPEFLTYFQNEAQLEKSRLLSDRFSAERPKGSFSTLEIQRTEQGDSAMYLCASSLRGQGISDTQYFGPGTRLTVL.

This rearrangement joins TRBV15 to TRBJ1-5; D unclear. Germline V gene sequence: CDR1 LNHNV, CDR2 YYDKDF (reference sequence). Trimming removed 0 bases at V and 3 bases at J, with 9 bases between. This CDR3 comprises 15 residues. CDR3 sequence (DNA): TGTGCCACCAGCAGAGATGGGGAGTCCAATCAGCCCCAGCATTTT. It specifies CATSRDGESNQPQHF.

This chain links TRBV15 with TRBJ1-4, with 7 nucleotides matching TRBD1. Germline-derived CDR1 and CDR2 are LNHNV and YYDKDF (reference sequence). With 6 bases clipped from V and 8 bases from J, the junction kept 15 bases outside the gene matches. CDR3 length equals 16 residues. Here the CDR3 DNA reads TGTGCCACCAGAGGGACAGAAATTTTACTAGGCGAAAAACTGTTTTTT. It specifies CATRGTEILLGEKLFF.

J is TRBJ2-7 and V is TRBV10-3, with a weak D call TRBD2 (6 bases). Germline lookup yields CDR1 ENHRY and CDR2 SYGVKD. The CDR3 totals 15 residues. V was pared by 0 bases and J by 4 bases, with 13 bases between. The DNA for the CDR3 is TGTGCCATCAGTGAGTCTATGCGCGCGGGGTACGAGCAGTACTTC. Its protein product is CAISESMRAGYEQYF.

V gene TRBV7-9 combines with J gene TRBJ2-5, with D uncertain. The CDR3 covers 13 residues. Germline V gives CDR1 SEHNR, CDR2 FQNEAQ (reference sequence). V was shortened by 1 base and J by 1 base, with 4 bases between the two germline ends. The CDR3 is CASSLGLQETQYF. As DNA, the CDR3 is TGTGCCAGCAGCTTAGGACTCCAAGAGACCCAGTACTTC.

V gene TRBV27 combines with J gene TRBJ1-1; D might be TRBD1 (5 bases). Germline V gives CDR1 MNHEY, CDR2 SMNVEV (reference sequence). This CDR3 comprises 16 residues. Between the trimmed V and J ends, which lost 6 bases and 3 bases, there was a span of 20 bases. CDR3 sequence: CASRISVWGVDTEAFF. CDR3 DNA sequence: TGTGCCAGCAGGATCTCCGTGTGGGGGGTGGACACTGAAGCTTTCTTT.

The chain has TRBV9 and TRBJ1-3; D is uncertain. Germline lookup yields CDR1 SGDLS and CDR2 YYNGEE. Trimming took off 6 bases at V and 0 bases at J, with 10 bases between the two ends. The CDR3 covers 14 residues. The CDR3 loop is CASMRGSSGNTIYF. For the CDR3, the DNA is TGTGCCAGCATGCGGGGAAGCTCTGGAAACACCATATATTTT.

The V and J genes are TRBV10-3 and TRBJ1-5, with D unresolved. The CDR3 consists of 12 residues. The V end lost 9 bases, the J end lost 6 bases, and 12 bases lay between the germline ends. Germline loops: CDR1 ENHRY, CDR2 SYGVKD. The CDR3 loop reads CAISDGVQPQHF. CDR3 coding DNA: TGTGCCATAAGCGACGGGGTTCAGCCCCAGCATTTT.

This chain joins TRBV4-2 and TRBJ2-7; D gene uncertain. The CDR3 spans 14 residues. The germline V and J ends were trimmed by 0 bases and 3 bases, with 9 bases remaining between them. Per germline, CDR1 LGHNA and CDR2 YNFKEQ. The CDR3 loop is CASSQDGLFYEQYF. The CDR3 DNA sequence: TGTGCCAGCAGCCAAGATGGGCTGTTCTACGAGCAGTACTTC.

The chain links TRBV28 to TRBJ2-7; D uncertain. Germline CDR1 MDHEN, CDR2 SYDVKM. This CDR3 has 14 residues. Trimming cost V 7 bases and J 0 bases, with 13 bases left between them. The CDR3 region is CASTGPFSSYEQYF. CDR3 bases: TGTGCCAGCACAGGTCCCTTCAGCTCCTACGAGCAGTACTTC.

The chain uses TRBV28 and TRBJ1-5; 7 bases are shared with TRBD1. The CDR3 has 15 residues. J lost 2 bases, V lost 6 bases, and 7 bases had no gene match. Germline V lookup: CDR1 MDHEN, CDR2 SYDVKM. The CDR3: CASSPRGIGNQPQHF. Here the CDR3 DNA reads TGTGCCAGCAGCCCCAGGGGGATCGGCAATCAGCCCCAGCATTTT.

This clone was seen only once. This chain links TRBV5-1 with TRBJ2-3, with 11 bases matching TRBD2. Germline assignment: CDR1 SGHRS and CDR2 YFSETQ. The CDR3 sequence is 16 residues long. V lost 3 bases and J lost 6; bases outside the gene matches: 9. The CDR3 DNA follows: TGCGCCAGCAGCTCCCTTAGCGGGAGGGCCGAGGATACGCAGTATTTT. Encoded protein: CASSSLSGRAEDTQYF.

CDR3 DNA sequence: TGTGCCAGCAGCTGGGGGGGGGCCTCCTACGAGCAGTACTTC. It specifies CASSWGGASYEQYF. The rearrangement uses TRBV5-6 and TRBJ2-7; D might be TRBD2 (7 bases). Trimming pared 3 bases from V and 0 bases from J, leaving 10 bases between. CDR1 is SGHDT and CDR2 is YYEEEE in the germline V gene. The CDR3 contains 14 residues.

V usage is TRBV6-6 and J usage is TRBJ1-5, with D maybe TRBD1 (5 bases). The CDR3 has 13 amino acids. V shed 4 bases and J shed 6 bases, with 10 bases lying between them. The germline V gene encodes CDR1 MNHNY and CDR2 SVGAGI (reference sequence). The CDR3 here is CASSLGPSQPQHF. The DNA of the CDR3 is TGTGCCAGCAGTTTGGGGCCTAGTCAGCCCCAGCATTTT.

The J gene is TRBJ1-3, the V gene TRBV5-1, with TRBD1 as a possible D gene (6 bases). This CDR3 is built from 16 residues. The ends were cut back, 4 bases at V and 0 bases at J, with 14 bases in the middle. The germline V gene encodes CDR1 SGHRS and CDR2 YFSETQ. CDR3 sequence: CASSPGEAYSGNTIYF. The DNA of the CDR3 is TGCGCCAGCAGCCCAGGGGAAGCCTACTCTGGAAACACCATATATTTT.

The CDR3 reads CASSLVAGDGGLETQYF. The CDR3 region has the DNA TGTGCCAGCAGCTTAGTGGCGGGGGATGGGGGCTTGGAGACCCAGTACTTC. The chain recombines TRBV11-2 with TRBJ2-5; TRBD2 might be the D (7 bases). The CDR3 extends over 17 amino acids. CDR1 is SGHAT, CDR2 FQNNGV, per germline. V shed 1 base and J shed 5 bases, with 20 bases lying between them.

The chain carries TRBV19 and TRBJ2-1; D unclear. CDR1 and CDR2 from the germline V gene are LNHDA and SQIVND (reference sequence). CDR3 length equals 13 residues. V gave up 1 base and J gave up 11 bases, with 12 bases separating them. The CDR3 sequence is CASSIGPTQKQFF. CDR3 coding DNA: TGTGCCAGTAGTATAGGCCCAACACAAAAGCAGTTCTTC.

The chain links TRBV18 to TRBJ2-1; 7 bases are shared with TRBD2. The V and J ends lost 3 bases and 3 bases, in that order; junction bases with no gene match: 5. The length of the CDR3 is 15 residues. CDR1 KGHSH and CDR2 LQKENI come from the germline V gene. CDR3 residues: CASSPPGLNYNEQFF. The DNA for the CDR3 is TGTGCCAGCTCACCCCCGGGACTAAACTACAATGAGCAGTTCTTC.

V gene TRBV7-9 combines with J gene TRBJ2-7; TRBD1 matches 8 bases. Germline lookup yields CDR1 SEHNR and CDR2 FQNEAQ (reference sequence). The ends lost 4 bases at V and 2 bases at J; junction bases unmatched: 4. This CDR3 is built from 14 residues. The CDR3 sequence: CASSSRTGTYEQYF. The CDR3 nucleotides read TGTGCCAGCAGCTCCCGGACAGGGACCTACGAGCAGTACTTC.

The gene calls are TRBV5-1 and TRBJ2-5, with 10 positions matching TRBD1. CDR3 length: 15 residues. Losses at the gene ends were 4 bases for V and 9 bases for J; bases not matched to a gene: 12. CDR1 and CDR2 from the germline V gene are SGHRS and YFSETQ. CDR3 protein: CASSGGDRGFGAQYF. For the CDR3, the DNA is TGCGCCAGCAGCGGAGGGGACAGGGGCTTCGGGGCCCAGTACTTC.

V and J are TRBV14 and TRBJ2-3, with 9 bases identical to TRBD2. The trim removed 1 base at V and 0 bases at J, leaving 2 bases unmatched. The CDR3 extends over 16 amino acids. CDR1 SGHDN and CDR2 FVKESK come from the germline V gene. CDR3 sequence reads: CASSQGLAASTDTQYF. The CDR3 DNA is TGTGCCAGCAGCCAAGGACTAGCGGCTAGCACAGATACGCAGTATTTT.

Of note for this clone: A junction boundary mismatches the germline segment, possibly from a read error. The chain has TRBV19 and TRBJ2-3, with 14 bases lining up with TRBD2. Germline V gene sequence: CDR1 LNHDA, CDR2 SQIVND (reference sequence). There are 15 residues in the CDR3. The chain's CDR3 is CLTSGRGSGTDTQYF. The CDR3 DNA is TGCCTGACTAGCGGGAGGGGTTCGGGCACAGATACGCAGTATTTT. Full variable domain (outside the CDR3, taken from reference TRBV19 and TRBJ2-3): DGGITQSPKYLFRKEGQNVTLSCEQNLNHDAMYWYRQDPGQGLRLIYYSQIVNDFQKGDIAEGYSVSREKKESFPLTVTSAQKNPTAFYLCLTSGRGSGTDTQYFGPGTRLTVL.

This chain's CDR3 is CASSFSGGASPLHF. DNA for the CDR3: TGTGCCAGCAGTTTTTCGGGGGGCGCGTCACCCCTCCACTTT. The V and J genes are TRBV27 and TRBJ1-6; perhaps TRBD1 as D (6 bases). The V end lost 3 bases, the J end lost 10 bases, and 13 bases lay between the germline ends. The CDR3 covers 14 residues. Germline V gene lookup returns CDR1 MNHEY and CDR2 SMNVEV (reference sequence).